Each of the 25 T cell receptor beta chains below was sequenced from the same sample in a study of glioma-infiltrating T cells. The iRepertoire nested amplicon-rescue multiplex PCR amplified TCR alpha and beta CDR3s from RNA. One entry per CDR3 protein, called by TCRdb with MiXCR from the multiplex PCR reads. The table includes more than 350,000 distinct CDR3 sequences, 41% detected once. The material sequenced was glioma tissue, nonneoplastic brain tissue, or PBMCs (not recorded which). These receptors were taken from a human donor with low-grade glioma or glioblastoma, undergoing nonglioma brain surgery, or in good health (not recorded which).

The chain employs TRBV18 and TRBJ2-1, with TRBD2 identical over 9 bases. Germline V lookup: CDR1 KGHSH, CDR2 LQKENI. V lost 3 bases to trimming and J lost 3 bases; unmatched junction nucleotides: 6. This CDR3 spans 16 amino acids. This CDR3 is CASSPFSSGVYNEQFF. In nucleotides, the CDR3 is TGTGCCAGCTCACCTTTTTCTAGCGGGGTCTACAATGAGCAGTTCTTC.

A note on this clonotype: A much larger clonotype is one base distant, so this may be a read error. The chain joins TRBV27 to TRBJ2-7; 7 nucleotides match TRBD1. The J segment lost 0 bases and the V segment lost 3 bases, leaving 8 bases of the junction unmatched. Germline CDR1 reads MNHEY; CDR2 reads SMNVEV (reference sequence). The CDR3 extends over 16 amino acids. CDR3 in DNA: TGTGCCAGCAGTTTGTGGGGCCGGGACAGCTCCTACGAGCAGTACTTC. This encodes CASSLWGRDSSYEQYF.

A few counts support this clonotype. The V gene is TRBV5-4, the J gene TRBJ2-1; tentative D call: TRBD2 (7 bases). The V end was cut by 2 bases, the J end by 4 bases, with 16 bases between. Germline values: CDR1 SGHNT, CDR2 YYREEE (reference sequence). This CDR3 is built from 16 residues. The CDR3 sequence is CASSFVGRGGYNEQFF. The CDR3 DNA follows: TGTGCCAGCAGCTTTGTTGGAAGGGGGGGGTACAATGAGCAGTTCTTC. The whole variable domain, filled in from reference TRBV5-4 and TRBJ2-1, reads ETGVTQSPTHLIKTRGQQVTLRCSSQSGHNTVSWYQQALGQGPQFIFQYYREEENGRGNFPPRFSGLQFPNYSSELNVNALELDDSALYLCASSFVGRGGYNEQFFGPGTRLTVL.

In its sample, this clonotype was seen many times. The rearrangement joins TRBV27 to TRBJ1-1; D is ambiguous. The CDR3 spans 13 residues. Trimming removed 2 bases at V and 1 base at J, with 5 bases between. Looked up from germline, CDR1 is MNHEY and CDR2 is SMNVEV (reference sequence). The CDR3 is CASSLGWNTEAFF. DNA of the CDR3: TGTGCCAGCAGTTTAGGGTGGAACACTGAAGCTTTCTTT.

CDR3 nucleotide sequence: TGTGCCAGCAGTACCCTAGCGGGAGGCTTAGTCAATGAGCAGTTCTTC. It specifies CASSTLAGGLVNEQFF. The chain recombines TRBV6-1 with TRBJ2-1; TRBD2 matches 11 bases. Trimming at V came to 5 bases and at J to 6 bases, leaving 9 bases not matched to a gene. The CDR3 totals 16 residues. Looked up from germline, CDR1 is MNHNS and CDR2 is SASEGT.

On this clonotype itself: Being one base from a much bigger clone, this may be a read error. The CDR3 protein is CASSLLCQQFF. The CDR3, as DNA: TGTGCCAGCAGTCTGCTGTGTCAGCAGTTCTTC. This chain links TRBV28 with TRBJ2-1, with no clear D. Germline V gives CDR1 MDHEN, CDR2 SYDVKM. The ends were cut back, 5 bases at V and 11 bases at J, with 10 bases in the middle. CDR3 length equals 11 residues.

The V and J genes are TRBV7-3 and TRBJ2-3; TRBD1 might be the D (6 bases). V lost 8 bases and J 1 base, leaving 13 bases between the germline ends. Germline CDR1 SGHTA, CDR2 FQGTGA. The CDR3 is 14 residues long. The CDR3 bases are TGTGCCAGCGGCACGGACAGCCGCACAGATACGCAGTATTTT. Translation gives CASGTDSRTDTQYF.

On this clonotype: A much larger clone differs from this one at a single base, so this may be a read error. This chain joins TRBV27 and TRBJ1-1; no reliable D call. The CDR3 totals 14 residues. Germline lookup yields CDR1 MNHEY and CDR2 SMNVEV (reference sequence). V was shortened by 3 bases and J by 5 bases, with 13 bases between the two germline ends. The CDR3 DNA is TGTGCCAGCAGTTTCTGGGGATCGAAAACTGAAGCTTTCTTT. Residues: CASSFWGSKTEAFF.

Many counts were recorded for this clonotype. This chain joins TRBV6-2 or TRBV6-3 and TRBJ2-3, with unresolved D. CDR1 is MNHEY and CDR2 is SVGEGT in the germline V gene. The ends were cut back, 8 bases at V and 7 bases at J, with 10 bases in the middle. CDR3 length: 11 amino acids. CDR3 residues: CASGGYYTQYF. The CDR3, as DNA: TGTGCCAGCGGTGGTTATTATACGCAGTATTTT.

This clonotype occurred a few times. The V and J genes are TRBV4-1 and TRBJ2-1, with 7 bases aligning to TRBD1. Germline trimming cut 0 bases from V and 0 bases from J; bases unmatched to any gene: 2. This CDR3 contains 16 residues. The germline CDR1 and CDR2 sequences are MGHRA and YSYEKL. Here the CDR3 DNA reads TGCGCCAGCAGCCAAGATGACAGGGACTCCTACAATGAGCAGTTCTTC. Its translation: CASSQDDRDSYNEQFF.

The table lists this clonotype with many counts. The rearrangement uses TRBV28 and TRBJ1-3; unclear D gene. This CDR3 region has 17 residues. Germline V gene lookup returns CDR1 MDHEN and CDR2 SYDVKM. V was clipped by 2 bases and J by 4 bases, with 18 bases between them. In nucleotides, the CDR3 is TGTGCCAGCAGTTTAAGGTCGATTCAGCTTCTAGGAAACACCATATATTTT. It translates to CASSLRSIQLLGNTIYF. Based on the CDR3 plus reference TRBV28 and TRBJ1-3, the full variable domain is DVKVTQSSRYLVKRTGEKVFLECVQDMDHENMFWYRQDPGLGLRLIYFSYDVKMKEKGDIPEGYSVSREKKERFSLILESASTNQTSMYLCASSLRSIQLLGNTIYFGEGSWLTVV.

In its sample, this clonotype was seen a few times. The chain is built from TRBV28 and TRBJ2-2; possibly TRBD2 for D (5 bases). The CDR3 is 15 amino acids. Trimming took off 3 bases at V and 2 bases at J, with 10 bases between the two ends. Per germline, CDR1 MDHEN and CDR2 SYDVKM. Here the CDR3 reads CASSFGGPNTGELFF. CDR3 sequence (DNA): TGTGCCAGCAGTTTTGGCGGGCCCAACACCGGGGAGCTGTTTTTT.

Concerning this clonotype: A read error is possible here, since a much larger clone lies one base away. The V and J genes are TRBV6-5 and TRBJ2-1; 9 bases map to TRBD1. Germline loops: CDR1 MNHEY, CDR2 SVGAGI. V lost 5 bases and J lost 10; bases outside the gene matches: 15. The CDR3 is 16 amino acids. CDR3 in DNA: TGTGCCAGCAGTGATTATTCCGGGACAGGGACGTACGAGCAGTTCTTC. This encodes CASSDYSGTGTYEQFF.

As to this clonotype: At one of its ends the junction is not consistent with the germline gene, which may arise from a read error. The chain links TRBV11-2 to TRBJ1-1, with a weak D call TRBD1 (5 bases). The CDR3 has 14 amino acids. CDR1 and CDR2 from the germline V gene are SGHAT and FQNNGV. The CDR3 bases are TGTGCCAGCAGCCAAACGACAGACAACACTAAAGCTTTCTTT. The encoded protein is CASSQTTDNTKAFF.

Notes on this clonotype: One base away lies a much larger clone, so this may be a sequencing read error. The chain uses TRBV27 and TRBJ1-1; no clear D. Germline lookup yields CDR1 MNHEY and CDR2 SMNVEV (reference sequence). V shed 5 bases and J shed 6 bases, with 13 bases lying between them. The CDR3 length is 13 residues. CDR3 sequence reads: CASSHPDGAEAFF. DNA for the CDR3: TGTGCCAGCAGTCACCCCGATGGCGCTGAAGCTTTCTTT.

This clonotype has a count of ten or more. The chain carries TRBV6-6 and TRBJ1-1, with TRBD1 as a possible D gene (5 bases). Trimming shortened V by 2 bases and J by 3 bases, and 10 bases separated the two germline ends. The CDR3 runs 14 residues. Germline V gives CDR1 MNHNY, CDR2 SVGAGI (reference sequence). The CDR3 sequence is CASSYTGGDTEAFF. In nucleotides, the CDR3 is TGTGCCAGCAGTTACACGGGGGGAGACACTGAAGCTTTCTTT.

This clonotype has at least ten counts. The chain links TRBV6-1 to TRBJ1-1; no clear D. Germline V gene sequence: CDR1 MNHNS, CDR2 SASEGT. The ends were cut back, 6 bases at V and 2 bases at J, with 4 bases in the middle. The CDR3 sequence is 11 residues long. The CDR3 here is CASSPNTEAFF. The DNA of the CDR3 is TGTGCCAGCAGCCCCAACACTGAAGCTTTCTTT.

On this clonotype itself: This clone may be a read error of a much larger clone one base away. V is TRBV6-9 and J is TRBJ2-7, with a weak D call TRBD2 (5 bases). Trimming cost V 4 bases and J 8 bases, with 15 bases left between them. This CDR3 has 13 amino acids. Per the germline V gene, CDR1 is MNHGY and CDR2 is SVAAGI. The CDR3 sequence: CASSSISGYQQYF. The CDR3 DNA follows: TGTGCCAGCAGTTCAATATCGGGATACCAGCAGTACTTC.

This clonotype has ten or more counts. The V call is TRBV6-2 or TRBV6-3, the J call TRBJ1-5; a possible D gene is TRBD1 (5 bases). The CDR3 runs to 13 residues. V lost 8 bases and J 3 bases, leaving 11 bases between the germline ends. Looked up from germline, CDR1 is MNHEY and CDR2 is SVGEGT. For the CDR3, the DNA is TGTGCCAGCTGCCGGGACTTCAATCAGCCCCAGCATTTT. This gives the protein CASCRDFNQPQHF.

This clonotype was found many times. V is TRBV20-1 and J is TRBJ1-3; D is perhaps TRBD1 (6 bases). From germline, CDR1 is DFQATT and CDR2 SNEGSKA (reference sequence). This CDR3 spans 15 amino acids. Trimming removed 0 bases at V and 2 bases at J, with 11 bases between. CDR3 nucleotides: TGCAGTGCTAGAGAGTCGTACAGGGCTGGAAACACCATATATTTT. Its translation: CSARESYRAGNTIYF.

This chain connects TRBV5-1 to TRBJ2-7, with TRBD2 matching 10 bases. This CDR3 has 19 residues. CDR1 is SGHRS, CDR2 YFSETQ, per germline. The J segment lost 2 bases and the V segment lost 1 base, leaving 15 bases of the junction unmatched. This CDR3 reads CASSLYQPSGSLETYEQYF. In nucleotides, the CDR3 is TGCGCCAGCAGCTTGTATCAGCCTAGCGGGAGTCTCGAGACCTACGAGCAGTACTTC. The whole variable domain, filled in from reference TRBV5-1 and TRBJ2-7, reads KAGVTQTPRYLIKTRGQQVTLSCSPISGHRSVSWYQQTPGQGLQFLFEYFSETQRNKGNFPGRFSGRQFSNSRSEMNVSTLELGDSALYLCASSLYQPSGSLETYEQYFGPGTRLTVT.

With respect to this clonotype: This may arise from a read error, as a much more abundant clone is one base away. The chain couples TRBV27 to TRBJ2-1; D assignment may be TRBD1 or TRBD2 (6 bases each). CDR1 is MNHEY and CDR2 is SMNVEV in the germline V gene (reference sequence). The germline V and J ends were trimmed by 5 bases and 7 bases, with 12 bases remaining between them. The CDR3 extends over 13 amino acids. The CDR3 coding sequence is TGTGCCAGCAGTCCATGGGGGGCGAATGAGCAGTTCTTC. The encoded protein is CASSPWGANEQFF.

This clonotype showed up just once. One end of the junction does not line up with germline, which may come from a read error. The genes are TRBV7-3 and TRBJ2-2; possible D gene TRBD2, 5 bases. Germline CDR1 reads SGHTA; CDR2 reads FQGTGA. There are 13 residues in the CDR3. The CDR3, as DNA: TGTGCCAGCAGCAAACAACCCCCCGGGGAGCTGCTTTTT. This encodes CASSKQPPGELLF.

As regards this clonotype: One junction end disagrees with the germline gene, perhaps due to a read error. V and J are TRBV10-2 and TRBJ2-3; possible D gene TRBD2, 6 bases. The CDR3 extends over 15 amino acids. Germline CDR1 and CDR2: WSHSY and SAAADI. The CDR3 bases are TGTGCCACCCTTCTGGGGGGATCGTTCTCAGATACGCAGTATTTT. This codes for CATLLGGSFSDTQYF.

This clonotype was recorded at least ten times. The genes are TRBV15 and TRBJ1-1; weak D call: TRBD1 (5 bases). The ends were cut back, 0 bases at V and 4 bases at J, with 15 bases in the middle. The CDR3 runs to 16 residues. CDR1 is LNHNV, CDR2 YYDKDF, per germline (reference sequence). The CDR3 region is CATSRDLSFGGTEAFF. The CDR3 DNA reads as TGTGCCACCAGCAGAGATCTGAGTTTCGGGGGCACTGAAGCTTTCTTT.